Listed below are T cell receptor beta chains from one sample, sequenced in a study of T cell repertoires in ileal Crohn's disease. The protocol was immunoSEQ multiplex PCR, while the TCRdb copy is restricted to in-frame clones and leaves out a portion. Among roughly 3,500 clones listed, more than 85% were seen once. The sequencing sample was made of ileal tissue. The origin of the receptors is an adult with Crohn's disease. Each CDR3 is given with its conserved first and last residue. The D gene is left open where the match is weak. Clone size is not always given. Where it is, it says once, few, many or a class for expanded clones.

TRBD1,NA,TRBJ2-3,TRBV27,TGTGCCAGCAGTTATTTTAGACCGACAGGGGCCGATACGCAGTATTTT,CASSYFRPTGADTQYF
TRBD1,NA,TRBJ2-7,TRBV30,TGTGCCTTGGACAGGGGAAGTTTCGAGCAGTACTTC,CALDRGSFEQYF
TRBD1,NA,TRBJ1-2,TRBV18,TGTGCCAGCTCACCCGCCGAGATCAGGGGGCTGGGCTACACCTTC,CASSPAEIRGLGYTF
NA,NA,TRBJ1-2,TRBV15,TGTGCCACCAGCAGAGATGGGGGGGCTGATGGCTACACCTTC,CATSRDGGADGYTF
NA,NA,TRBJ1-1,TRBV13,TGTGCCAGCAGCTTAGGTCCTGAAGCTTTCTTT,CASSLGPEAFF
NA,NA,TRBJ1-5,TRBV19,TGTGCCAGTAGTATCCAGGGGCTTAGCCAAAATCAGCCCCAGCATTTT,CASSIQGLSQNQPQHF
NA,NA,TRBJ1-4,TRBV4-1,TGCGCCAGCACCCCCCGGGACATCATTAATGAAAAACTGTTTTTT,CASTPRDIINEKLFF
NA,NA,TRBJ1-2,TRBV29-1,TGCAGCGTTGGAGGGGCAGCTAACTATGGCTACACCTTC,CSVGGAANYGYTF
NA,NA,TRBJ2-7,TRBV2,TGTGCCAGCAGTGGACAGGTCTACGAGCAGTACTTC,CASSGQVYEQYF
NA,NA,TRBJ1-1,TRBV2,TGTGCCAGCAGTCTCAGAACAGGGTCTGGCGCTGAAGCTTTCTTT,CASSLRTGSGAEAFF
NA,NA,TRBJ1-2,TRBV7-2,TGTGCCAGCAGCTTATCAGGCCCTTGGGGCTACACCTTC,CASSLSGPWGYTF
TRBD2,few,TRBJ2-2,TRBV2,TGTGCCAGCACCGCCCCTAGCGGGAGGGCCGCGAACACCGGGGAGCTGTTTTTT,CASTAPSGRAANTGELFF
TRBD2,NA,TRBJ2-2,TRBV4-2,TGTGCCAGCAGTGTAGCGGGGGGGAACACCGGGGAGCTGTTTTTT,CASSVAGGNTGELFF
NA,NA,TRBJ2-2,TRBV7-3,TGTGCCAGCCGGGGCACCGGGGAGCTGTTTTTT,CASRGTGELFF
NA,NA,TRBJ2-7,TRBV5-4,TGTGCCAGCAGTTATGGACTGTGGTCCTACGAGCAGTACTTC,CASSYGLWSYEQYF
NA,NA,TRBJ2-5,TRBV28,TGTGCCAGCAGTTTAGGGGCCGATGGGACCCAGTACTTC,CASSLGADGTQYF
TRBD1,NA,TRBJ1-2,TRBV29-1,TGCAGCGTTGCGGGACAGACCACTAACTATGGCTACACCTTC,CSVAGQTTNYGYTF
TRBD2,once,TRBJ2-7,TRBV9,TGTGCCAGCAGCGTCAGCGGGAGAGGATACGAGCAGTACTTC,CASSVSGRGYEQYF
NA,NA,TRBJ2-7,TRBV4-3,TGCGCCAGCAGCCAAGGCACGGGCTGGGACGAGCAGTACTTC,CASSQGTGWDEQYF
TRBD1,once,TRBJ2-1,TRBV7-2,TGTGCCAGCAGCCATCCCGGGACAGGGTATCATGAGCAGTTCTTC,CASSHPGTGYHEQFF
TRBD1,NA,TRBJ1-1,TRBV25-1,TGTGCCAGCAGGGAGACAGGGCGAGGCACTGAAGCTTTCTTT,CASRETGRGTEAFF
NA,NA,TRBJ2-5,TRBV7-3,TGTGCCAGCAGCACCCCACCAGGTCTCCAAGAGACCCAGTACTTC,CASSTPPGLQETQYF
NA,NA,TRBJ2-4,TRBV6-6,TGTGCCAGCAGTTACTCGGGGTTAGGCAAAAACATTCAGTACTTC,CASSYSGLGKNIQYF
NA,NA,TRBJ2-5,TRBV5-4,TGTGCCAGCAGCTTGGCGGCTAGAACTGAGGAGACCCAGTACTTC,CASSLAARTEETQYF
TRBD1,NA,TRBJ2-7,TRBV18,TGTGCCAGCTCACTTCCGGGACAGGGAACCTACGAGCAGTACTTC,CASSLPGQGTYEQYF
NA,NA,TRBJ2-7,TRBV9,TGTGCCAGCAGCGTAGGTCCGGCCAGTCGCTACGAGCAGTACTTC,CASSVGPASRYEQYF
TRBD1,once,TRBJ2-7,TRBV4-1,TGCGCCAGCAGCCAAGATCCGGGGACAGGGTTCTACGAGCAGTACTTC,CASSQDPGTGFYEQYF
NA,NA,TRBJ1-2,TRBV18,TGTGCCAGCTCACCAACCCCCGGGAAGGACTATGGCTACACCTTC,CASSPTPGKDYGYTF
NA,NA,TRBJ2-1,TRBV6-5,TGTGCCAGCAGTTATGATAGCTCCTACAATGAGCAGTTCTTC,CASSYDSSYNEQFF
NA,once,TRBJ2-2,TRBV7-3,TGTGCCAGCAGCTTAACGGCAGAAAACACCGGGGAGCTGTTTTTT,CASSLTAENTGELFF